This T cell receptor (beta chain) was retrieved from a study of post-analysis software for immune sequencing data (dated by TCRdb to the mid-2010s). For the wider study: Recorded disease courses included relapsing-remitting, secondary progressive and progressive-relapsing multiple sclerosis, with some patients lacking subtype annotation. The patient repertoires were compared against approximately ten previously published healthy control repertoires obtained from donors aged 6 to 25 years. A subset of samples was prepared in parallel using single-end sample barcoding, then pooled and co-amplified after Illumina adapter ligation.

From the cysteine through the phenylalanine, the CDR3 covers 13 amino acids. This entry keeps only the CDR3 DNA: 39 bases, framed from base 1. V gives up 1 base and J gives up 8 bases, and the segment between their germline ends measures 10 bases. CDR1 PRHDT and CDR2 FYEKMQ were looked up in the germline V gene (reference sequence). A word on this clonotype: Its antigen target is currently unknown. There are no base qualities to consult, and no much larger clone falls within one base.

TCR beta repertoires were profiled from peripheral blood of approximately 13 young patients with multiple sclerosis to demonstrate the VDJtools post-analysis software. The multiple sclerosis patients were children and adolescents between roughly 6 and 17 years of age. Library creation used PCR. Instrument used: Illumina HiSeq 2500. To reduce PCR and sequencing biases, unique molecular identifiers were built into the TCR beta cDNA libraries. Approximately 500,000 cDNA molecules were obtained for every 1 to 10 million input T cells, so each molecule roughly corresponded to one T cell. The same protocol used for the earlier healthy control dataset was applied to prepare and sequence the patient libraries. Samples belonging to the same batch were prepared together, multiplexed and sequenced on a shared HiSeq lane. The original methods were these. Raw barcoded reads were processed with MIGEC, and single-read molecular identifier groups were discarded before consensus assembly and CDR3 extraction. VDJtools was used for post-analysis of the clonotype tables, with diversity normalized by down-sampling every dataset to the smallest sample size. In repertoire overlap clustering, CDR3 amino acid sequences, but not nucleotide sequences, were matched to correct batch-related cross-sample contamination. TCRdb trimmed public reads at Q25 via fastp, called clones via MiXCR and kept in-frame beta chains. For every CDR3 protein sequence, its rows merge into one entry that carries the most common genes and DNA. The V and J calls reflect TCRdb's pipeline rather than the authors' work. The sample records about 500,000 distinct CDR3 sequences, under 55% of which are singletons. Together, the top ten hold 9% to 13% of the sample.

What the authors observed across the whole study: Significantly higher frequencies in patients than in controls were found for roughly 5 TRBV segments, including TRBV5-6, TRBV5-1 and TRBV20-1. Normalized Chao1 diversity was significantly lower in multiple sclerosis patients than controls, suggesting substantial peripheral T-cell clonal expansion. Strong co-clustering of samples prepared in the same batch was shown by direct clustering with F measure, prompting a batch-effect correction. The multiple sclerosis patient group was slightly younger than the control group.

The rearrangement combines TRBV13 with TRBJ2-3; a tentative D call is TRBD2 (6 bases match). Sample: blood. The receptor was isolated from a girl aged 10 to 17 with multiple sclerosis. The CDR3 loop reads CASSLAGEGTQYF. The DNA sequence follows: TGTGCCAGCAGCTTAGCGGGAGAAGGTACGCAGTATTTT.